The 26 T cell receptor beta chains presented below share a single source sample, sequenced in a study of blood T cell repertoires in COVID-19 (dated by TCRdb to 2019 to 2021). Library construction relied on the immunoSEQ multiplex PCR assay. Not all clones reach the TCRdb copy of this immuneACCESS table, which keeps in-frame sequences only. Checked studies attribute under half of the gap to unresolved V genes and leave the rest unexplained. In this sample the table shows 250,000 or so clones, around 86% of which occur a single time. The top ten hold 6% to 9% of the sample. Sequencing was done on a sample of peripheral blood. Receptors were obtained from a woman aged 70 to 79 with active or convalescent COVID-19.

Remarks on this clone: Just one base apart from a much larger clone, this may be a read error. The chain joins TRBV6-5 to TRBJ1-5; 7 nucleotides agree with TRBD1. This CDR3 region has 14 residues. Trimming cost V 2 bases and J 2 bases; bases outside gene matches: 0. Germline V lookup: CDR1 MNHEY, CDR2 SVGAGI. CDR3 nucleotides: TGTGCCAGCAGTTACGGGACAGGCAATCAGCCCCAGCATTTT. Its protein is CASSYGTGNQPQHF.

This chain links TRBV18 with TRBJ2-2, with 9 bases that match TRBD1. Per germline, CDR1 KGHSH and CDR2 LQKENI. The V and J ends lost 0 bases and 6 bases, in that order; junction bases with no gene match: 5. The CDR3 totals 16 residues. The CDR3 is CASSPPGQGVAGELFF. The CDR3 DNA reads as TGTGCCAGCTCACCACCGGGACAGGGAGTGGCCGGGGAGCTGTTTTTT.

V and J are TRBV5-1 and TRBJ2-3, with TRBD2 identical over 8 bases. The junction had 9 bases not matched to a gene; V was cut back by 4 bases and J by 2 bases. The CDR3 runs to 16 residues. Germline CDR1 reads SGHRS; CDR2 reads YFSETQ. The CDR3 spells CASSVTERGLTDTQYF. The CDR3 bases are TGCGCCAGCAGCGTCACAGAGCGGGGGCTCACAGATACGCAGTATTTT.

This chain connects TRBV18 to TRBJ2-7; D perhaps matches TRBD1 (6 bases). This CDR3 comprises 12 residues. The V end was cut by 9 bases, the J end by 5 bases, with 14 bases between. Germline assignment: CDR1 KGHSH and CDR2 LQKENI. The CDR3 loop is CASGRGIDEQYF. In DNA form, the CDR3 reads TGTGCCAGTGGCAGGGGAATAGACGAGCAGTACTTC. Full variable domain (remainder filled in from reference TRBV18 and TRBJ2-7): NAGVMQNPRHLVRRRGQEARLRCSPMKGHSHVYWYRQLPEEGLKFMVYLQKENIIDESGMPKERFSAEFPKEGPSILRIQQVVRGDSAAYFCASGRGIDEQYFGPGTRLTVT.

The rearrangement links TRBV10-1 to TRBJ1-1; D is ambiguous. The germline CDR1 and CDR2 sequences are WNHNN and SYGVQD (reference sequence). Between the trimmed V and J ends, which lost 4 bases and 1 base, there was a span of 7 bases. This CDR3 is built from 13 residues. The CDR3 coding sequence is TGCGCCAGCAGTGGACACGCGAACACTGAAGCTTTCTTT. Its protein product is CASSGHANTEAFF.

The V and J genes are TRBV5-1 and TRBJ2-1, with 9 bases that match TRBD1. Germline CDR1 SGHRS, CDR2 YFSETQ. Trimming took 7 bases from V and 6 from J; bases not matched to a gene: 8. The CDR3 loop spans 14 amino acids. This chain's CDR3 is CASGGDRALNEQFF. For the CDR3, the DNA is TGCGCCAGCGGCGGGGACAGGGCCCTCAATGAGCAGTTCTTC. The full variable domain, completed using reference TRBV5-1 and TRBJ2-1, is KAGVTQTPRYLIKTRGQQVTLSCSPISGHRSVSWYQQTPGQGLQFLFEYFSETQRNKGNFPGRFSGRQFSNSRSEMNVSTLELGDSALYLCASGGDRALNEQFFGPGTRLTVL.

The chain is built from TRBV18 and TRBJ1-2, with 7 positions matching TRBD1. V gave up 5 bases and J gave up 8 bases; unmatched junction bases: 11. Germline V gene data show CDR1 as KGHSH and CDR2 as LQKENI. This CDR3 has 14 residues. The CDR3 DNA sequence: TGTGCCAGCTCATCCGACAGGGCCGTTCGGGGCTACACCTTC. This translates into CASSSDRAVRGYTF.

A single count supports this clone. The rearrangement joins TRBV19 to TRBJ1-1; D possibly corresponds to TRBD1 (6 bases). Germline loops: CDR1 LNHDA, CDR2 SQIVND (reference sequence). The CDR3 extends over 16 amino acids. With 3 bases removed from V and 5 bases from J, the gap between germline ends came to 19 bases. The CDR3 region has the DNA TGTGCCAGTAGTATTGGGGGTACAGGGTCAGGGACTGAAGCTTTCTTT. Protein: CASSIGGTGSGTEAFF.

The chain recombines TRBV5-6 with TRBJ2-5; tentatively, D is TRBD1 (5 bases). CDR3 length equals 15 residues. Trimming stripped 4 bases from V and 2 bases from J, with 15 bases between. Germline-derived CDR1 and CDR2 are SGHDT and YYEEEE. The CDR3 here is CASSRTTGFQETQYF. The CDR3 DNA reads TGTGCCAGCAGCAGGACCACAGGTTTTCAAGAGACCCAGTACTTC.

V usage is TRBV5-1 and J usage is TRBJ2-3, with D perhaps matching TRBD2 (6 bases). Germline assignment: CDR1 SGHRS and CDR2 YFSETQ. The ends were cut back, 0 bases at V and 1 base at J, with 12 bases in the middle. This CDR3 is 16 amino acids long. The CDR3: CASSLESGVGTDTQYF. CDR3 nucleotide sequence: TGCGCCAGCAGCTTGGAATCGGGGGTCGGCACAGATACGCAGTATTTT.

This clone was picked up a small number of times. The chain's CDR3 is CAIQGTSGDPRQYF. The CDR3 region has the DNA TGTGCCATCCAGGGGACTAGCGGGGACCCACGGCAGTATTTT. The rearrangement joins TRBV10-3 to TRBJ2-3; the match to TRBD2 covers 13 bases. This CDR3 has 14 amino acids. V lost 8 bases and J lost 11; bases outside the gene matches: 10. CDR1 is ENHRY, CDR2 SYGVKD, per germline.

The rearrangement uses TRBV7-6 and TRBJ2-5, with TRBD2 identical over 7 bases. Germline assignment: CDR1 SGHVS and CDR2 FNYEAQ. With 4 bases clipped from V and 4 bases from J, the junction kept 9 bases outside the gene matches. The CDR3 runs 15 residues. CDR3 DNA sequence: TGTGCCAGCAGCTCCTTGCCGTGGGGGGGAGAGACCCAGTACTTC. Its translation: CASSSLPWGGETQYF.

The rearrangement uses TRBV11-2 and TRBJ1-6, with D perhaps matching TRBD1 (6 bases). V was trimmed by 3 bases and J by 7 bases, leaving 16 bases between them. In germline, CDR1 is SGHAT, CDR2 FQNNGV. The CDR3 spans 16 residues. CDR3 amino acids: CASSFDSGQINSPLHF. The CDR3 DNA reads as TGTGCCAGCAGCTTTGACTCCGGACAGATCAATTCACCCCTCCACTTT.

The CDR3 DNA reads as TGTGCCAGCAGTCCGGCCCCGGCGGGGGGCGCACCATTCAATCAGCCCCAGCATTTT. It codes for CASSPAPAGGAPFNQPQHF. The chain employs TRBV6-6 and TRBJ1-5; the D gene is possibly TRBD1 (6 bases). The CDR3 is 19 residues long. V lost 5 bases, J lost 3 bases, and 26 bases lay in between. Germline V CDR1 and CDR2: MNHNY, SVGAGI (reference sequence).

The V call is TRBV2, the J call TRBJ1-6, with TRBD1 matching 10 bases. Germline CDR1 is SNHLY and CDR2 is FYNNEI. This CDR3 is built from 16 residues. The ends lost 7 bases at V and 6 bases at J; junction bases unmatched: 9. CDR3 residues: CASTLGDRGSNSPLHF. In nucleotides, the CDR3 is TGTGCCAGCACCCTCGGGGACAGGGGATCTAATTCACCCCTCCACTTT.

This sequence joins TRBV10-1 and TRBJ2-3; 7 positions match TRBD1. The CDR3 consists of 13 residues. Trimming removed 6 bases from V and 11 bases from J; junction bases left unmatched: 11. Germline CDR1 is WNHNN and CDR2 is SYGVQD (reference sequence). The CDR3 nucleotides are TGCGCCAGCAGCCGTACAGGGGCCCAGGGGCAGTATTTT. This codes for CASSRTGAQGQYF.

The CDR3 region has the DNA TGTGCCAGTGGCCGGGACACTTATGAAAAACTGTTTTTT. Protein sequence: CASGRDTYEKLFF. The chain is built from TRBV19 and TRBJ1-4; possible D gene TRBD1, 6 bases. Germline-derived CDR1 and CDR2 are LNHDA and SQIVND (reference sequence). Trimming stripped 8 bases from V and 6 bases from J, with 13 bases between. This CDR3 spans 13 amino acids.

This chain connects TRBV2 to TRBJ2-5, with 11 nucleotides matching TRBD2. There are 16 residues in the CDR3. V shed 5 bases, J shed 4 bases, and the junction held 9 bases outside the gene matches. Germline CDR1 reads SNHLY; CDR2 reads FYNNEI. Here the CDR3 reads CASSRFPSGGSETQYF. For the CDR3, the DNA is TGTGCCAGCAGTCGATTTCCTAGCGGGGGGTCAGAGACCCAGTACTTC.

The chain is built from TRBV7-9 and TRBJ1-2; possible D gene TRBD1, 6 bases. The CDR3 has 13 residues. The germline CDR1 and CDR2 sequences are SEHNR and FQNEAQ (reference sequence). V lost 8 bases and J lost 7, with 17 bases in between. The CDR3: CASLDRLSSGYTF. CDR3 DNA sequence: TGTGCCAGCTTAGACAGGTTGTCAAGTGGCTACACCTTC.

The rearrangement links TRBV29-1 to TRBJ2-2; the D is unclear. Germline lookup yields CDR1 SQVTM and CDR2 ANQGSEA. The length of the CDR3 is 12 residues. V was trimmed by 4 bases and J by 7 bases, leaving 10 bases between them. The CDR3, as DNA: TGCAGCGTTGCGTGGGCCGGCGGGGAGCTGTTTTTT. Its translation is CSVAWAGGELFF.

V gene TRBV11-2 combines with J gene TRBJ2-6; 10 bases align to TRBD1. Looked up from germline, CDR1 is SGHAT and CDR2 is FQNNGV. V trimming: 4 bases; J trimming: 1 base; junction bases outside the gene matches: 4. The CDR3 consists of 17 residues. The CDR3 sequence: CASSSGTGVSGANVLTF. Here the CDR3 DNA reads TGTGCCAGCAGCTCCGGGACAGGGGTGTCTGGGGCCAACGTCCTGACTTTC.

The V call is TRBV7-2, the J call TRBJ1-2; TRBD1 matches at 11 bases. V lost 4 bases, J lost 7 bases, and 5 bases stayed unmatched. Germline CDR1 reads SGHTA; CDR2 reads FQGNSA. The CDR3 consists of 14 residues. DNA of the CDR3: TGTGCCAGCAGCTCCCCCGGGACAGGGGGTGGCTACACCTTC. Translation gives CASSSPGTGGGYTF.

V gene TRBV9 combines with J gene TRBJ1-3, with no clear D. V lost 4 bases and J 4 bases, leaving 12 bases between the germline ends. The CDR3 spans 14 residues. Germline values: CDR1 SGDLS, CDR2 YYNGEE. The CDR3 region is CASSPGLEGNTIYF. The CDR3 region has the DNA TGTGCCAGCAGCCCCGGACTGGAGGGAAACACCATATATTTT.

The chain is built from TRBV15 and TRBJ1-1; D remains unclear. The CDR3 has 13 amino acids. V shed 0 bases and J shed 5 bases, with 7 bases lying between them. The germline V gene encodes CDR1 LNHNV and CDR2 YYDKDF (reference sequence). The CDR3 sequence: CATSRDAKTEAFF. The DNA for the CDR3 is TGTGCCACCAGCAGAGACGCGAAAACTGAAGCTTTCTTT.

The chain carries TRBV4-1 and TRBJ2-7; 7 bases agree with TRBD1. With 4 bases clipped from V and 7 bases from J, the junction kept 16 bases outside the gene matches. The CDR3 sequence is 16 residues long. Germline CDR1 is MGHRA and CDR2 is YSYEKL. DNA for the CDR3: TGCGCCAGCAGCCTAACCGGGACAGCCTACTCGTATGAGCAGTACTTC. It codes for CASSLTGTAYSYEQYF.

This chain links TRBV24-1 with TRBJ2-5, with 7 bases identical to TRBD2. Per germline, CDR1 KGHDR and CDR2 SFDVKD. This CDR3 region has 14 residues. The V gene end was trimmed by 6 bases and the J gene end by 4 bases; junction bases not matched to a gene: 7. In DNA, the CDR3 is TGTGCCACCAGTTTTGGGGGGGGAGCAGAGACCCAGTACTTC. It specifies CATSFGGGAETQYF.